These T cell receptor beta chains were read from a single sample in a study of T-cell memory formation after mild COVID-19. MiXCR, run by TCRdb on the 5' RACE reads, gives a single entry per CDR3 protein. The sample has some 440,000 distinct CDR3 sequences; 20% to 30% are singletons. Input material: PBMCs or a T cell subset sorted from them (not recorded which). Receptors originate from an adult woman who had mild COVID-19 (a few samples of this study predate the infection). Cell type and time point are not known. Each CDR3 is given with its conserved first and last residue. Each record gives: clone size, J gene, D gene, V gene, CDR3 protein, CDR3 DNA. D genes are given only for firm matches. Rows give clone size only sometimes, using once, few, many, or a class for an expanded clone.

clone_size: few; j_call: TRBJ1-6; d_call: .; v_call: TRBV5-5; cdr3_aa: CASSLEPNSPLHF; cdr3_nt: TGTGCCAGCAGCTTGGAACCCAATTCACCCCTCCACTTT
clone_size: few; j_call: TRBJ2-1; d_call: .; v_call: TRBV9; cdr3_aa: CASSATSNEQFF; cdr3_nt: TGTGCCAGCAGCGCCACTAGCAATGAGCAGTTCTTC
clone_size: few; j_call: TRBJ2-2; d_call: .; v_call: TRBV20-1; cdr3_aa: CSAREAGTNTGELFF; cdr3_nt: TGCAGTGCTAGAGAGGCAGGAACGAACACCGGGGAGCTGTTTTTT
clone_size: .; j_call: TRBJ2-7; d_call: TRBD1; v_call: TRBV7-6; cdr3_aa: CASSPRQGQYEQYF; cdr3_nt: TGTGCCAGCAGTCCACGACAGGGGCAGTACGAGCAGTACTTC
clone_size: .; j_call: TRBJ2-2; d_call: .; v_call: TRBV7-2; cdr3_aa: CASSRGRDTGELFF; cdr3_nt: TGTGCCAGCAGCCGGGGACGGGACACCGGGGAGCTGTTTTTT
clone_size: .; j_call: TRBJ2-1; d_call: .; v_call: TRBV2; cdr3_aa: CASSEGVLDEQFF; cdr3_nt: TGTGCCAGCAGTGAGGGGGTGTTGGATGAGCAGTTCTTC
clone_size: .; j_call: TRBJ2-7; d_call: .; v_call: TRBV2; cdr3_aa: CASSEPGAGEQYF; cdr3_nt: TGTGCCAGCAGTGAACCTGGGGCGGGGGAGCAGTACTTC
clone_size: few; j_call: TRBJ2-1; d_call: .; v_call: TRBV20-1; cdr3_aa: CSARDWQGGRFVVNEQFF; cdr3_nt: TGCAGTGCTAGAGATTGGCAGGGGGGCCGGTTTGTTGTCAATGAGCAGTTCTTC
clone_size: .; j_call: TRBJ2-5; d_call: TRBD1; v_call: TRBV7-2; cdr3_aa: CASSLKDRESSYETQYF; cdr3_nt: TGTGCCAGCAGCTTAAAGGACAGGGAAAGTTCGTACGAGACCCAGTACTTC
clone_size: few; j_call: TRBJ1-1; d_call: TRBD1; v_call: TRBV18; cdr3_aa: CASSPPTGEMNTEAFF; cdr3_nt: TGTGCCAGCTCACCACCGACAGGGGAAATGAACACTGAAGCTTTCTTT
clone_size: .; j_call: TRBJ1-2; d_call: .; v_call: TRBV12-3/TRBV12-4; cdr3_aa: CASSFMEYPGPDGYTF; cdr3_nt: TGTGCCAGCAGTTTTATGGAGTATCCAGGTCCGGATGGCTACACCTTC
clone_size: .; j_call: TRBJ1-1; d_call: TRBD1; v_call: TRBV20-1; cdr3_aa: CSAPGQGGTEAFF; cdr3_nt: TGCAGTGCACCGGGACAGGGAGGCACTGAAGCTTTCTTT
clone_size: .; j_call: TRBJ2-7; d_call: TRBD2; v_call: TRBV19; cdr3_aa: CASSISGSIYEQYF; cdr3_nt: TGTGCCAGTAGTATTAGCGGGAGCATTTACGAGCAGTACTTC
clone_size: .; j_call: TRBJ2-5; d_call: TRBD1; v_call: TRBV4-3; cdr3_aa: CASSPEGGTGGTQYF; cdr3_nt: TGCGCCAGCAGCCCCGAGGGCGGTACAGGGGGGACCCAGTACTTC
clone_size: few; j_call: TRBJ2-1; d_call: TRBD2; v_call: TRBV10-3; cdr3_aa: CAISGGTSGSRPHNEQFF; cdr3_nt: TGTGCCATCAGTGGTGGGACTAGCGGGAGCCGGCCCCACAATGAGCAGTTCTTC
clone_size: many; j_call: TRBJ2-6; d_call: .; v_call: TRBV7-2; cdr3_aa: CASSPGGTSGANVLTF; cdr3_nt: TGTGCCAGCAGCCCAGGAGGGACCTCTGGGGCCAACGTCCTGACTTTC
clone_size: few; j_call: TRBJ2-3; d_call: TRBD2; v_call: TRBV12-3/TRBV12-4; cdr3_aa: CASSLASGRVDTQYF; cdr3_nt: TGTGCCAGCAGTTTAGCTAGCGGGAGGGTGGATACGCAGTATTTT
clone_size: many; j_call: TRBJ2-5; d_call: .; v_call: TRBV5-6; cdr3_aa: CASSLVRAETQYF; cdr3_nt: TGTGCCAGCAGCTTGGTCCGAGCGGAGACCCAGTACTTC
clone_size: .; j_call: TRBJ1-1; d_call: TRBD1; v_call: TRBV4-1; cdr3_aa: CASSHPGTATEAFF; cdr3_nt: TGCGCCAGCAGCCACCCCGGGACAGCCACTGAAGCTTTCTTT
clone_size: .; j_call: TRBJ2-1; d_call: .; v_call: TRBV7-2; cdr3_aa: CASSNSTSSYNEQFF; cdr3_nt: TGTGCCAGCAGTAACAGTACGAGCTCCTACAATGAGCAGTTCTTC
clone_size: few; j_call: TRBJ2-7; d_call: .; v_call: TRBV4-3; cdr3_aa: CASSPYRGAYEQYF; cdr3_nt: TGCGCCAGCAGCCCTTATCGCGGGGCCTACGAGCAGTACTTC
clone_size: .; j_call: TRBJ2-7; d_call: TRBD1; v_call: TRBV3-1; cdr3_aa: CASSPRLDRAYEQYF; cdr3_nt: TGTGCCAGCAGCCCTCGATTAGACAGGGCCTACGAGCAGTACTTC